The clone carrying this T cell receptor (beta chain) was observed a single time. Clones were sequenced by immunoSEQ multiplex PCR, and TCRdb holds only the in-frame ones, with some missing. The sample includes about 680,000 clones, roughly 94% of them seen just once. The sample is drawn from a study of shared clonotypes between healthy human individuals. Cells designated naive CD8 were CD45RO-negative and were positively selected for CCR7, with terminally differentiated effector memory CD45RA+ cells excluded. Trimming removed 2 bases at V and 2 bases at J, with 20 bases between. Germline V lookup: CDR1 SGHRS, CDR2 YFSETQ. The CDR3 length is 17 residues.

This receptor was taken from a man aged 30 to 45 in good health. V gene TRBV5-1 combines with J gene TRBJ2-7, with TRBD1 as a possible D gene (6 bases). Sample: naive CD8+ T cells sorted from blood. The CDR3 is CASSFTNNRDTPYEQYF. In nucleotides, the CDR3 is TGCGCCAGCAGCTTTACCAACAACCGGGACACCCCCTACGAGCAGTACTTC.